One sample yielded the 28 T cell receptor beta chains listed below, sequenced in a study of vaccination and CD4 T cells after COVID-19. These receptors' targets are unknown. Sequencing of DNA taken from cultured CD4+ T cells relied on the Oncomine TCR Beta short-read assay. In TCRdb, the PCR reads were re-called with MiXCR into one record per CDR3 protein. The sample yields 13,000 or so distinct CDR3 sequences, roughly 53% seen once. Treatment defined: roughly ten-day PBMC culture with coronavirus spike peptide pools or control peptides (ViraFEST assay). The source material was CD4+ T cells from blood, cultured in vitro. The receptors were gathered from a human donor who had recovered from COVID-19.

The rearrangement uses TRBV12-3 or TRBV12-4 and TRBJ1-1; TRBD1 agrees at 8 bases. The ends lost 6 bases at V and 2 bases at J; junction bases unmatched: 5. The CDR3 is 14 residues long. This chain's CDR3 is CASSTTGGNTEAFF. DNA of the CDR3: TGTGCCAGCAGCACTACAGGGGGAAACACTGAAGCTTTCTTT.

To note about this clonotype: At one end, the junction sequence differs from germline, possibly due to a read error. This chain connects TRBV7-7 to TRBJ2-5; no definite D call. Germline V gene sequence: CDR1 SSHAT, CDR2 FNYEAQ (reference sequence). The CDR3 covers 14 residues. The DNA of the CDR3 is TGTGCTAGCAGCCCCACGGATGCGGTGGAGACCCAGTACTTC. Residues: CASSPTDAVETQYF.

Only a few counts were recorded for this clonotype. The CDR3 DNA is TGCAGTGCTCGTCGGTCGGGGGGCACTGAAGCTTTCTTT. Its translation: CSARRSGGTEAFF. The V gene is TRBV20-1, the J gene TRBJ1-1; TRBD1 might be the D (5 bases). CDR3 length: 13 residues. V lost 5 bases, J lost 4 bases, and 14 bases lay in between. Germline values: CDR1 DFQATT, CDR2 SNEGSKA (reference sequence).

The CDR3 sequence is CASSPVNSGNTIYF. The CDR3 bases are TGTGCCAGCAGCCCTGTTAACTCTGGAAACACCATATATTTT. The V and J genes are TRBV27 and TRBJ1-3; D call uncertain. Trimming shortened V by 6 bases and J by 0 bases, and 9 bases separated the two germline ends. CDR1 and CDR2 (germline): MNHEY, SMNVEV (reference sequence). This CDR3 region has 14 residues.

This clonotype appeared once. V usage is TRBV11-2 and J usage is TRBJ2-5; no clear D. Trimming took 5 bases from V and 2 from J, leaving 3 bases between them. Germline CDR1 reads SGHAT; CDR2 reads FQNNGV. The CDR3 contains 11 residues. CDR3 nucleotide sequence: TGTGCCAGCAGCAATCAAGAGACCCAGTACTTC. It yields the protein CASSNQETQYF.

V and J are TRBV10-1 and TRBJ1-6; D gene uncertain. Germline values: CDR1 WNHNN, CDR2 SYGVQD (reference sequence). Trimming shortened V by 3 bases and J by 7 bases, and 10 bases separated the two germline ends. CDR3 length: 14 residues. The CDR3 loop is CASSDRATNSPLHF. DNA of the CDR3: TGCGCCAGCAGTGACCGGGCCACAAATTCACCCCTCCACTTT.

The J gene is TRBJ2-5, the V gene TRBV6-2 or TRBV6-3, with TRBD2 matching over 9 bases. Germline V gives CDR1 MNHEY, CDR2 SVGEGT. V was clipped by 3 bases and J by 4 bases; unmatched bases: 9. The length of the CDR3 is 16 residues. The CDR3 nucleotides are TGTGCCAGCAGTTATGGGATAGCGGGAGACCCAGAGACCCAGTACTTC. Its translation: CASSYGIAGDPETQYF.

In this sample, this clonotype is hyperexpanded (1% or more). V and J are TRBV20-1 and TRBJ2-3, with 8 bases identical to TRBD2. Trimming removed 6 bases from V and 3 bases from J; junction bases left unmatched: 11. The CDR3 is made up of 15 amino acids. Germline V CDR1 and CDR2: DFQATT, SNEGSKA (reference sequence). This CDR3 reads CSAPKAGEGTDTQYF. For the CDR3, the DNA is TGCAGTGCACCTAAAGCGGGAGAGGGGACAGATACGCAGTATTTT.

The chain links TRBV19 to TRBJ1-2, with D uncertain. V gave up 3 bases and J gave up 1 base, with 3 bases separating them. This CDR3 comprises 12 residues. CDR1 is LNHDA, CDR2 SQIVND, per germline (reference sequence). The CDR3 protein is CASSIRNYGYTF. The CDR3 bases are TGTGCCAGTAGTATCCGTAACTATGGCTACACCTTC. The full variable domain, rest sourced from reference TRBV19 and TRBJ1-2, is DGGITQSPKYLFRKEGQNVTLSCEQNLNHDAMYWYRQDPGQGLRLIYYSQIVNDFQKGDIAEGYSVSREKKESFPLTVTSAQKNPTAFYLCASSIRNYGYTFGSGTRLTVV.

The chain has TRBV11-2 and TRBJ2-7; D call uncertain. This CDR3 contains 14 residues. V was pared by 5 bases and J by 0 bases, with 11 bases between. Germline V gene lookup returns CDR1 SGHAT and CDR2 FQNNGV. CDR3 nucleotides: TGTGCCAGCAGCCCCCGTCCTGACTCCTACGAGCAGTACTTC. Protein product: CASSPRPDSYEQYF. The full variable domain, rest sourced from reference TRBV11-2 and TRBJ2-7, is EAGVAQSPRYKIIEKRQSVAFWCNPISGHATLYWYQQILGQGPKLLIQFQNNGVVDDSQLPKDRFSAERLKGVDSTLKIQPAKLEDSAVYLCASSPRPDSYEQYFGPGTRLTVT.

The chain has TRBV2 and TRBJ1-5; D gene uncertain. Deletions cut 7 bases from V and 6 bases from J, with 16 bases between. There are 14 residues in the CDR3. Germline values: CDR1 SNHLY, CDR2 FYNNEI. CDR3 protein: CASTKQDRSQPQHF. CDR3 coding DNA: TGTGCCAGCACGAAGCAAGATAGGAGTCAGCCCCAGCATTTT.

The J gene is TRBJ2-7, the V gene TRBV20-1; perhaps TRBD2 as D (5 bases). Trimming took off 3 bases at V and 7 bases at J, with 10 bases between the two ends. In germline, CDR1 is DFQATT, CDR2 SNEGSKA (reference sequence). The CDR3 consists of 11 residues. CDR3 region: CSASDPGEQYF. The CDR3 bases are TGCAGTGCTAGTGACCCGGGGGAGCAGTACTTC.

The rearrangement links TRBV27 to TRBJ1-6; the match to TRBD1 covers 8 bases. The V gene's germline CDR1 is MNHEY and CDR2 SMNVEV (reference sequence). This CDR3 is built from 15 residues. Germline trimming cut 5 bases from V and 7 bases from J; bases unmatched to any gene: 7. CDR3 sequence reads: CASSPQGQANSPLHF. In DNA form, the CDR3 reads TGTGCCAGCAGTCCCCAGGGACAGGCAAATTCACCCCTCCACTTT.

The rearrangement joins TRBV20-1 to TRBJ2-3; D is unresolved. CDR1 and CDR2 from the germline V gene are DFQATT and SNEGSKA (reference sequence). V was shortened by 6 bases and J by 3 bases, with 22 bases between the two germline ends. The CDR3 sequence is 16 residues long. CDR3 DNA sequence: TGCAGTGCACTCCGCCCTAGGTTAGAGAATACAGATACGCAGTATTTT. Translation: CSALRPRLENTDTQYF.

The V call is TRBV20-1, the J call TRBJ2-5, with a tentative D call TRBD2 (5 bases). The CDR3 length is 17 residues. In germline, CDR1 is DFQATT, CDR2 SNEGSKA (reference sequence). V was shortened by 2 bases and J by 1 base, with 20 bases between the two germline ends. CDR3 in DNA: TGCAGTGCTAGACCAGGAGGCTGGCCCCAACTCCAAGAGACCCAGTACTTC. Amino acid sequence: CSARPGGWPQLQETQYF.

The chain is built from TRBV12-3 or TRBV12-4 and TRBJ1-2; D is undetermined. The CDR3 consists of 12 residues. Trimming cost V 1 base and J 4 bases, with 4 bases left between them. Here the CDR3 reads CASSLDGYGYTF. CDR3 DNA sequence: TGTGCCAGCAGTTTAGACGGCTATGGCTACACCTTC.

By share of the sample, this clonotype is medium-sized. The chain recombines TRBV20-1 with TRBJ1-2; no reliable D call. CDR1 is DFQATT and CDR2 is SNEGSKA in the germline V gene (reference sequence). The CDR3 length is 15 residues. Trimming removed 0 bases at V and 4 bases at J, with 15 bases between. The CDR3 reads CSARDMIGMSYGYTF. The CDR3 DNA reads TGCAGTGCTAGAGATATGATAGGGATGTCCTATGGCTACACCTTC.

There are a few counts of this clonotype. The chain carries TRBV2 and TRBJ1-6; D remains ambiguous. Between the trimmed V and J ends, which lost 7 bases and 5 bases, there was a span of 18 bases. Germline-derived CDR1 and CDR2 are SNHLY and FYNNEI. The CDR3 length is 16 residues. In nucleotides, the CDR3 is TGTGCCAGCACTTTCCGAGGAGGGAGGGATAATTCACCCCTCCACTTT. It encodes CASTFRGGRDNSPLHF. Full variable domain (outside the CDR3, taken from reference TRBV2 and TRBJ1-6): EPEVTQTPSHQVTQMGQEVILRCVPISNHLYFYWYRQILGQKVEFLVSFYNNEISEKSEIFDDQFSVERPDGSNFTLKIRSTKLEDSAMYFCASTFRGGRDNSPLHFGNGTRLTVT.

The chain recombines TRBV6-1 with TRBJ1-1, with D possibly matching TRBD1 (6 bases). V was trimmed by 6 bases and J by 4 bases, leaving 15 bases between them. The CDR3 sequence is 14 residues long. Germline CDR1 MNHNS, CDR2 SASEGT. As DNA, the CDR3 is TGTGCCAGCAGACCTGGACAGTTAGGCACTGAAGCTTTCTTT. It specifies CASRPGQLGTEAFF.

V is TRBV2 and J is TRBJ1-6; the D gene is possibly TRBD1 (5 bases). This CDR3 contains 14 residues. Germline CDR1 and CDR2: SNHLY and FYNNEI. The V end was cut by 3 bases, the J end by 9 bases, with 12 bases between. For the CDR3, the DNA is TGTGCCAGCAGTGAGAGGGGTATAGTTTCACCCCTCCACTTT. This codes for CASSERGIVSPLHF.

The CDR3 reads CASSRAGANTGELFF. The CDR3 nucleotides are TGTGCCAGCAGCCGAGCGGGAGCGAACACCGGGGAGCTGTTTTTT. This chain uses TRBV7-2 with TRBJ2-2, with 8 bases lining up with TRBD2. The CDR3 consists of 15 residues. Per germline, CDR1 SGHTA and CDR2 FQGNSA. V lost 5 bases and J lost 0; bases outside the gene matches: 2.

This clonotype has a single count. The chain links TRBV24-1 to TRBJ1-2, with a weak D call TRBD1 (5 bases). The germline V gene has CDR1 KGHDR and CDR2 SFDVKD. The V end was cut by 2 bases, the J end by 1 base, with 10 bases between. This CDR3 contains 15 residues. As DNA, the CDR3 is TGTGCCACCAGTGATTCTGCCGGGGGTAACTATGGCTACACCTTC. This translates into CATSDSAGGNYGYTF.

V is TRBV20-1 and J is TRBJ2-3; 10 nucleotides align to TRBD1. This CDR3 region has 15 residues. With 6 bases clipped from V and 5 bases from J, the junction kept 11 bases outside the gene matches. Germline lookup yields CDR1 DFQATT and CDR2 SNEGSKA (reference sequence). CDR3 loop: CSAHSGTGVGDTQYF. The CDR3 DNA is TGCAGTGCCCACTCGGGGACAGGGGTTGGAGATACGCAGTATTTT.

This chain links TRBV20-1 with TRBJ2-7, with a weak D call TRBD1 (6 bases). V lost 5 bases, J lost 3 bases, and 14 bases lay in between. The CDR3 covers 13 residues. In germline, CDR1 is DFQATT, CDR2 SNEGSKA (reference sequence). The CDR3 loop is CSAQGTDVYEQYF. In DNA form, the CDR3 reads TGCAGTGCTCAGGGGACCGATGTCTACGAGCAGTACTTC.

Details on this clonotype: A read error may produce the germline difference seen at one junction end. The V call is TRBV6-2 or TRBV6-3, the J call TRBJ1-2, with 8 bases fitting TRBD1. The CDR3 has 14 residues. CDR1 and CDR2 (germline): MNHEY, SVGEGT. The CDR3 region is CASSMDRDYYGYIF. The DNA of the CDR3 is TGTGCCAGCAGCATGGACAGGGACTACTATGGCTACATCTTC.

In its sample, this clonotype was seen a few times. CDR3 sequence: CASSYDQGATQYF. CDR3 DNA sequence: TGTGCCAGCAGTTACGACCAGGGAGCGACCCAGTACTTC. The chain employs TRBV6-2 or TRBV6-3 and TRBJ2-5; perhaps D is TRBD1 or TRBD2 (5 bases each). Germline V lookup: CDR1 MNHEY, CDR2 SVGEGT. This CDR3 region has 13 residues. The V gene lost 2 bases and the J gene lost 7 bases, with 11 bases spanning the gap.

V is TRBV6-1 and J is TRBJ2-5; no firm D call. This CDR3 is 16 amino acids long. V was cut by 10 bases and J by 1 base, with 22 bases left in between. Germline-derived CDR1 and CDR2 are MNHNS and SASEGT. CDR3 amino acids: CATYYWANQGQETQYF. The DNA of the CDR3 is TGTGCCACCTATTACTGGGCCAACCAAGGCCAAGAGACCCAGTACTTC.

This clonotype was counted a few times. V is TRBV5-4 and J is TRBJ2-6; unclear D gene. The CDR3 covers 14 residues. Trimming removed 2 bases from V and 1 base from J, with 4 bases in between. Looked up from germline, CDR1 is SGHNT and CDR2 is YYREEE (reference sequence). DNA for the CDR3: TGTGCCAGCAGCTTTGAGTCTGGGGCCAACGTCCTGACTTTC. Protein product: CASSFESGANVLTF.